Each of the 3 T cell receptor beta chains below was sequenced from the same sample in a study of blood T cell repertoires in COVID-19. The table came from immunoSEQ multiplex PCR; TCRdb's copy has only in-frame clones and leaves some out. This sample carries nearly 25,000 clones, roughly 87% of them seen once, and the ten largest clones take 9% to 10%. The specimen sequenced was peripheral blood. These receptor sequences come from a man in his 70s with acute or convalescent COVID-19.

The J gene is TRBJ1-5, the V gene TRBV24-1; no firm D call. V was shortened by 0 bases and J by 4 bases, with 6 bases between the two germline ends. The V gene's germline CDR1 is KGHDR and CDR2 SFDVKD. CDR3 size: 14 residues. CDR3: CATSDLSGNQPQHF. Written as DNA, the CDR3 is TGTGCCACCAGTGATTTGTCCGGGAATCAGCCCCAGCATTTT.

This clone has a single count. This sequence joins TRBV7-9 and TRBJ2-4, with 9 bases identical to TRBD2. J gave up 3 bases and V 5 bases, and 14 bases lay outside the gene matches. This CDR3 region has 18 residues. Germline V gives CDR1 SEHNR, CDR2 FQNEAQ (reference sequence). The CDR3 nucleotides are TGTGCCAGCAGCCCCCGTGGATTAGCGGGAGTAGGCAAAAACATTCAGTACTTC. As protein: CASSPRGLAGVGKNIQYF.

With regard to this clone: This sample includes further DNA sequences coding for the same CDR3. This chain uses TRBV7-3 with TRBJ2-3; 9 nucleotides align to TRBD2. CDR1 SGHTA and CDR2 FQGTGA come from the germline V gene. The CDR3 totals 15 residues. Trimming at V came to 2 bases and at J to 0 bases, leaving 0 bases not matched to a gene. The CDR3 region is CASSLAGGSTDTQYF. For the CDR3, the DNA is TGTGCCAGCAGCTTAGCGGGAGGGAGCACAGATACGCAGTATTTT.